This paragraph covers one T cell receptor beta chain sequence. It lacks a known antigen. One base away there is no much larger clone; base qualities are not given. The data were taken from a study of blood T cells in healthy people across ages (dated by TCRdb to the mid-2010s). In the study overall: In model experiments, template switching captured roughly one uniquely barcoded TCR beta cDNA molecule for every two T cells. Two additional independent replicas of 1 million unique cDNA reads from the same blood draw were analyzed for two donors (one aged 18 to 30 and one aged 80 or older). Using deep sequencing normalized with unique cDNA molecular identifiers, the study measured how TCR beta repertoire diversity changes with age. Donors of different ages were randomly distributed across sequencing lanes to avoid experimental bias. Donors were grouped into four age groups: young (average approximately 15 years), middle-aged (around 39), aged (over 55) and long-lived (just over 80).

The library relied on 5' RACE. Sequencing relied on an Illumina HiSeq 2500. A second roughly 6 to 11 cycle PCR used a sample-barcoded 5' primer and a J-beta primer mix. A unique molecular identifier was introduced onto each TCR beta cDNA molecule by a template-switch 5' adaptor carrying 12 random nucleotides. Each sample yielded at least 3 million CDR3-containing paired-end reads. All of the RNA was converted into first-strand cDNA using the Mint cDNA synthesis kit, with a TRBC-specific oligonucleotide serving as the primer. After uracil-DNA glycosylase treatment, a first 18-cycle PCR used universal primers M1SS and BC2_uni_R on all cDNA. The study's own analysis went as follows. For normalization, 1 million high-quality reads were randomly selected from each sample, with every read carrying a distinct molecular identifier. Reads sharing molecular identifiers were discarded rather than binned into consensus sequences. CDR3 identification, clonotype clustering and error correction used MiTCR with a Q25 quality threshold and the strictest error-elimination algorithm. Lower-bound total TCR beta diversity was estimated with a nonparametric unseen species model using Euler transformation. TCRdb redid the processing of the public reads, applying fastp at Q25 and MiXCR, and retained in-frame beta chains. CDR3 protein duplicates are merged, each entry listing the most common genes and DNA. These V and J calls rely on TCRdb rather than the paper's analysis. The table for this sample lists about a million distinct CDR3 sequences; 35% to 45% of them were counted only once. The ten largest clones add up to around 14% of the sample.

The germline V gene (reference sequence) yields LGHDT for CDR1 and YNNKEL for CDR2. The CDR3 goes from the cysteine to the phenylalanine over 13 residues. Only CDR3 DNA is held: 39 bases, read in frame from base 1. V lost 0 bases and J lost 5 bases; the stretch between them is 5 bases long. The donors were roughly 40 Caucasian individuals from Russia, aged 6 to 90 years, who were systemically healthy. Each donor gave around 9.8 milliliters of peripheral blood, collected into EDTA-treated Vacutainer tubes. Ficoll-Paque density-gradient centrifugation was used to isolate PBMCs, with at least 6.5 million per sample. Trizol reagent was used to extract total RNA from the PBMCs, yielding at least 6 micrograms per sample. The percentages of naive CD45RAhigh/CD27high T cells were determined by flow cytometry on a PBMC aliquot from every donor. Here is what the overall study found, with its caveats: Because the CMV infection status of the donors was unknown, age-related changes in expanded clonotypes may potentially have been confounded. Estimates of total diversity from one million sequenced T cells were regarded as lower bounds and underestimates. There was a strong correlation between observed TCR beta diversity and the percentage of naive T cells measured by flow cytometry. Because profiling used bulk unsorted PBMCs, naive and antigen-experienced compartments could not be compared conclusively. The long-lived group showed more naive CD4+ T cells, fewer expanded clones and increased TCR diversity than the aged group, suggesting age selection. As age increased, observed TCR beta diversity per million T cells dropped in a roughly linear way, and a significant reduction was already evident by age 40.

The sample consisted of blood. Recombination connected TRBV3-1 to TRBJ2-1; confidence is insufficient to name the D gene. This receptor was obtained from a man aged 18 to 35 in good health. The CDR3 sequence is CASSQELDNEQFF. The DNA sequence is given as TGTGCCAGCAGCCAAGAGTTAGACAATGAGCAGTTCTTC.